Reported below is one T cell receptor beta chain. Its antigen has not been determined. It has no much larger one-base neighbor in the sample; base qualities were not kept. This entry belongs to a study of blood T cell repertoires in COVID-19 (dated by TCRdb to about 2020). About the study as a whole: Samples from collaborators originated in the United States, Italy and Spain and spanned both the acute and convalescent phases of COVID-19. Samples came from the ongoing ImmuneRACE study (first 160 participants) plus 1,254 subjects from 6 global collaborators. Where HLA class I and class II types were available, the types were taken from metadata supplied by the sample provider, not from assay-based typing. A freely available public database, intended as a resource for researchers studying the immune response to SARS-CoV-2, is where the repertoires were released. The material from the prospective study consisted of cDNA or gDNA derived from T cells, B-cell-depleted T cells, or PBMCs. Deeply sampled blood TCRbeta repertoires from subjects exposed to, actively infected with, or recovered from COVID-19 were included in the dataset. The sample metadata nearly always contained a de-identified subject ID, COVID-19 status, age in years and sex.

The trim is 1 base for V and 8 bases for J, with a gap of 17 bases between the germline ends. The CDR3 spans 14 residues, from the cysteine through the phenylalanine. Solely the CDR3 DNA is kept, with 42 bases framed from the first base. CDR1 GTSNPN and CDR2 SVGIG were looked up in the germline V gene (reference sequence). TCRbeta CDR3 regions were amplified from genomic DNA by means of the immunoSEQ Assay, a bias-controlled multiplex PCR. Under the source paper's analysis protocol: Within the assay, amplification of reference gene primers was used to estimate how many nucleated cells each sample contained. Sequence reads were collapsed and filtered to measure the absolute abundance of every unique TCRbeta CDR3 rearrangement. For each sample, productive Simpson clonality was calculated as the square root of Simpson's diversity index across productive rearrangements. Entries here come from immuneACCESS through TCRdb and include only in-frame sequences with V and J called. Some clones fail to appear in such tables; in the studies checked, an unresolved V gene covers under half of the shortfall, and the cause of the remainder is unknown. V, J and clone size are those of that table, while D and trimming were read from the DNA. Within this sample are 360,000 or so clones, with approximately 89% of them counted one time only. The ten biggest clones cover about 1.7% of the sample.

What the work shows at the level of the full study, not this receptor alone: How much clinical and demographic metadata was included differed by source and by participant, and the metadata was provided uncurated.

Participants in the prospective study were enrolled through a virtual design, were aged about 18 to 90 years, and lived in 24 United States geographic areas. In the prospective study, participants were assigned to cohorts based on the clinical history participants reported in a screening survey and a study questionnaire. For ImmuneRACE Cohort 3, a participant was defined as recovered based on two consecutive negative NP/OP PCR tests, clearance by a healthcare professional, or resolution of symptoms. In the prospective study, mobile phlebotomists collected whole blood, serum and a nasopharyngeal or oropharyngeal swab from each participant. Additional blood draws and questionnaires over an approximately 2-month period could optionally be provided by prospective study participants. Prospective study blood samples were shipped either frozen or at room temperature before DNA extraction.

This TCR was sampled from a woman aged 25 to 39 who had recovered from COVID-19. This receptor chain uses TRBV30 and TRBJ1-2, with TRBD1 perhaps the D gene, on 5 matching bases. Input material: PBMCs or T cells enriched from blood (not recorded which). The nucleotides read TGTGCCTGGAGTGCCAGAGGACCTCGGGGGGGCTACACCTTC. Protein translation: CAWSARGPRGGYTF. Supplemented by the reference TRBV30 and TRBJ1-2 proteins around the CDR3, the complete variable domain is SQTIHQWPATLVQPVGSPLSLECTVEGTSNPNLYWYRQAAGRGLQLLFYSVGIGQISSEVPQNLSASRPQDRQFILSSKKLLLSDSGFYLCAWSARGPRGGYTFGSGTRLTVV.